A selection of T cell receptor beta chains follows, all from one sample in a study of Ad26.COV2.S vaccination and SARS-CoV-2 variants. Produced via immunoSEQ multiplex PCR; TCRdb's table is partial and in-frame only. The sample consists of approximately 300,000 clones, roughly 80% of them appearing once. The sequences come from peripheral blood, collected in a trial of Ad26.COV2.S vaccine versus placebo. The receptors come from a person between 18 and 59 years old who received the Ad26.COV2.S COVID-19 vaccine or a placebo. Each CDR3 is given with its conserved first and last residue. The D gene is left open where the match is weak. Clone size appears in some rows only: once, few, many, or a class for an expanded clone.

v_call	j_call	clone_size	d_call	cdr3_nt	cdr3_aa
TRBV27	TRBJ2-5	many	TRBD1	TGTGCCAGCAGTCTACGGACAGGTCATCCCCTTAAAGAGACCCAGTACTTC	CASSLRTGHPLKETQYF
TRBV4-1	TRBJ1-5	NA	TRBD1	TGCGCCAGCAGCCAGCCCGGGACAGCCCACAATCAGCCCCAGCATTTT	CASSQPGTAHNQPQHF
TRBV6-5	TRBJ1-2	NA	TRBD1	TGTGCCAGCACCCTCGGACAGGGAAGGGATGGCTACACCTTC	CASTLGQGRDGYTF
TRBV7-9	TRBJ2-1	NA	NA	TGTGCCAGCAGCCCCTGGCAGGTCGGAAATGAGCAGTTCTTC	CASSPWQVGNEQFF
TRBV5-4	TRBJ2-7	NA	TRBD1	TGTGCCAGCAGCCCCGGACAGGGCGGCTACGAGCAGTACTTC	CASSPGQGGYEQYF
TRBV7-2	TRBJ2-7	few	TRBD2	TGTGCCAGCAGCTTAAAGCGGGGGGGCGAGCAGTACTTC	CASSLKRGGEQYF
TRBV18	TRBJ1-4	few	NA	TGTGCCAGCTCACCTTCAGGGGTCATTAATGAAAAACTGTTTTTT	CASSPSGVINEKLFF
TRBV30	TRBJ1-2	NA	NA	TGTGCCTGGAGTGTAGTAGGCTATGGCTACACCTTC	CAWSVVGYGYTF
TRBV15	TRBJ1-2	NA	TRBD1	TGTGCCACCAGCCCAGCCCGGGACAGGGGAGCTAACTATGGCTACACCTTC	CATSPARDRGANYGYTF
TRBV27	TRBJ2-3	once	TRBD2	TGTGCCAGCAGTTTAATCTCCAGCGGGGGCACAGATACGCAGTATTTT	CASSLISSGGTDTQYF
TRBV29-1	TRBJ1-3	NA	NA	TGCAGCGTTGAGGAGACGGGACCAAACACCATATATTTT	CSVEETGPNTIYF
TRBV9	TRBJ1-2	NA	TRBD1	TGTGCCAGCAGCACAGGGGGCACCAACTATGGCTACACCTTC	CASSTGGTNYGYTF
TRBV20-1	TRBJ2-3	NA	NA	TGCAGTGCTACTCACACAGATACGCAGTATTTT	CSATHTDTQYF
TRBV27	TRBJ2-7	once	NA	TGTGCCAGCAGTGCATCGGGGGGCGGTACGCAGCAGTACTTC	CASSASGGGTQQYF
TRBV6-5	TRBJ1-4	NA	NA	TGTGCCAGCAGCAGATCGGGAACAGTTAATGAAAAACTGTTTTTT	CASSRSGTVNEKLFF
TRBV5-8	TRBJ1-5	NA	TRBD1	TGTGCCAGCAGCCGTCTAGTGACAGGGGGAGCTCAGCCCCAGCATTTT	CASSRLVTGGAQPQHF
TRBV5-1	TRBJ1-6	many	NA	TGCGCCAGCAGCTGCTTGGATGTAACAGGGAGGTGCTCACCCCTCCACTTT	CASSCLDVTGRCSPLHF
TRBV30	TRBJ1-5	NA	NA	TGTGCCTGGAGTGTAGGGGGTCAGGGAAGCAATCAGCCCCAGCATTTT	CAWSVGGQGSNQPQHF
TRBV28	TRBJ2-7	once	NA	TGTGCCAGCGAAGGAGGAGGGGGTTCCATCTACGAGCAGTACTTC	CASEGGGGSIYEQYF
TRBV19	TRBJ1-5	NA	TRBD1	TGTGCCAGTAGTATGGAGCTACTCCCGGGACAGCCTTTTCATAGCAATCAGCCCCAGCATTTT	CASSMELLPGQPFHSNQPQHF
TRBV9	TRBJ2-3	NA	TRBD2	TGTGCCAGCAGCCTAACTAGCGGGGGCGCCAGGGTTGCAGATACGCAGTATTTT	CASSLTSGGARVADTQYF
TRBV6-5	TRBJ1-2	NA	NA	TGTGCCAGCAGACAAGGGACCTTAGGCTACACCTTC	CASRQGTLGYTF
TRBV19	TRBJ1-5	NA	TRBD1	TGTGCCAGTAGTGCCTCCAGGACAGGGGGCAATCAGCCCCAGCATTTT	CASSASRTGGNQPQHF
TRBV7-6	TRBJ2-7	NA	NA	TGTGCCAGCAGCTTAAGAAGGGGAAATTCGGGCGACGAGCAGTACTTC	CASSLRRGNSGDEQYF
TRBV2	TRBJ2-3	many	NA	TGTGCCACCTCACGGGGTAGCAGCACAGATACGCAGTATTTT	CATSRGSSTDTQYF
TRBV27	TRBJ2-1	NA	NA	TGTGCCAGCAGTTTATACTTGAACTCCTACAATGAGCAGTTCTTC	CASSLYLNSYNEQFF
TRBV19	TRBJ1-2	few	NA	TGTGCCAGTAGTCCAACAGGGATCTATGGCTACACCTTC	CASSPTGIYGYTF
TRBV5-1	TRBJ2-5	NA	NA	TGCGCCAGCACCCGAGGGCTATACGGAGAGACCCAGTACTTC	CASTRGLYGETQYF
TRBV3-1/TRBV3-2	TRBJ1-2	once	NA	TGTGCCAGCAGCCAAGATCGTTGGGGGAAAGGCTACACCTTC	CASSQDRWGKGYTF
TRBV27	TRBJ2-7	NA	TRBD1	TGTGCCAGCACCTCGGACAGGGCCCACGAGCAGTACTTC	CASTSDRAHEQYF
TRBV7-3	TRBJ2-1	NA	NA	TGTGCCAGCAGCTTGTCGTCCGAACATGAGCAGTTCTTC	CASSLSSEHEQFF
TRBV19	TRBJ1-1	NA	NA	TGTGCCAGTAACCCCTCGGGACATATGAACACTGAAGCTTTCTTT	CASNPSGHMNTEAFF
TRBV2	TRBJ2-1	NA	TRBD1	TGTGCCAGCTCGATAGACAGGGGGACGGAGCAGTTCTTC	CASSIDRGTEQFF
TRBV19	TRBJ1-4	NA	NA	TGTGCCAGTAGACCTCTACAGGGCACTAATGAAAAACTGTTTTTT	CASRPLQGTNEKLFF
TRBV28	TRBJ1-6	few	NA	TGTGCCAGCAGTTTGAGGAGTACCTCTTATAATTCACCCCTCCACTTT	CASSLRSTSYNSPLHF
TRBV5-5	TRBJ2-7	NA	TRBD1	TGTGCCAGCAGCTCTTCATTGACAGGGCATTACGAGCAGTACTTC	CASSSSLTGHYEQYF
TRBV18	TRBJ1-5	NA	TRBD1	TGTGCCAGCTCACTCCAGGACAGGGTTGCTCAGCCCCAGCATTTT	CASSLQDRVAQPQHF
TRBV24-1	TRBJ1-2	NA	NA	TGTGCCACCAGTGACTACAGGGCTCAAGGCTACACCTTC	CATSDYRAQGYTF
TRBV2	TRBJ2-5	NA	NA	TGTGCCAGCAGTGGCGGCCAAGAGACCCAGTACTTC	CASSGGQETQYF
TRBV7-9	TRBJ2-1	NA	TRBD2	TGTGCCAGCAGCTTGGTAGCGGGGGGGCCCGATCAGGAGCAGTTCTTC	CASSLVAGGPDQEQFF
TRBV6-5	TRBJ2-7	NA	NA	TGTGCCAGCAGTTACTCGCGGACCTTTTACTACGAGCAGTACTTC	CASSYSRTFYYEQYF
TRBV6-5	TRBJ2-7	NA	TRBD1	TGTGCCAGCAGTTATATATCAGGGGGCGTAATGTACGAGCAGTACTTC	CASSYISGGVMYEQYF
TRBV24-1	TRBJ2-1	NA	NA	TGTGCCACCAGTGACCCAGCATATGGGGGGCGGAATGAGCAGTTCTTC	CATSDPAYGGRNEQFF
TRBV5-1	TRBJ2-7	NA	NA	TGCGCCAGCATCACTGATAAACGCGGTCTACCCCACGAGCAGTACTTC	CASITDKRGLPHEQYF
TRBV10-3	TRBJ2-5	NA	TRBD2	TGTGCCATCAGTGAGACTAGCGGGGGGGATGAGACCCAGTACTTC	CAISETSGGDETQYF
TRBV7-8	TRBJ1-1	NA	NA	TGTGCCAGCAGCTTAGAGGTTGCTTATGGCACTGAAGCTTTCTTT	CASSLEVAYGTEAFF
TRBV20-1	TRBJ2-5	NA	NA	TGCAGTGCTAGTCGTATTAGTAAAGAGACCCAGTACTTC	CSASRISKETQYF
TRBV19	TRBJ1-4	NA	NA	TGTGCCAGTAGTATGGCAGGGGCTAATGAAAAACTGTTTTTT	CASSMAGANEKLFF
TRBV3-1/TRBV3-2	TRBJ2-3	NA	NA	TGTGCCAGCAGCCTCGGCCCGGATACGCAGTATTTT	CASSLGPDTQYF
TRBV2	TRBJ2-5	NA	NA	TGTGCCAGCAGGGACGGACGGGGCAAAGAGACCCAGTACTTC	CASRDGRGKETQYF